These 24 T cell receptor beta chains were all obtained from the same sample, sequenced in a study of cytomegalovirus exposure and HLA in healthy donors (dated 2017 in TCRdb). The receptor library was made with the immunoSEQ multiplex PCR assay. A mixture of 60 forward primers for TCR Vbeta segments and 13 reverse primers for TCR Jbeta segments was used in the multiplex PCR. Sourced from immuneACCESS, this table was stored by TCRdb with only in-frame sequences that have V and J called. A share of the clones is absent; for the studies checked, an unresolved V gene accounts for under half, and the remainder has no known explanation. The sample table lists 100,000 or so clones, 65% to 80% of them with a count of one. Roughly a tenth of the sample comes from the top ten. The sample was PBMCs. These receptors came from a man aged 30 to 39 in good health and CMV-seropositive.

The chain is built from TRBV27 and TRBJ1-1; TRBD1 matches 11 bases. The germline CDR1 and CDR2 sequences are MNHEY and SMNVEV (reference sequence). The CDR3 has 17 amino acids. Trimming cost V 4 bases and J 1 base; bases outside gene matches: 8. The CDR3 is CASSSWDRGTPNTEAFF. CDR3 in DNA: TGTGCCAGCAGTTCCTGGGACAGGGGGACCCCGAACACTGAAGCTTTCTTT.

V gene TRBV5-6 combines with J gene TRBJ2-3, with a tentative D call TRBD2 (7 bases). Germline V gene lookup returns CDR1 SGHDT and CDR2 YYEEEE. The V and J ends lost 2 bases and 1 base respectively, with 17 bases between them. This CDR3 has 17 residues. CDR3 region: CASSLSMGGPRTDTQYF. The CDR3 DNA reads as TGTGCCAGCAGCTTATCTATGGGGGGGCCCCGCACAGATACGCAGTATTTT.

This clone has just a few counts. This CDR3 is CASYDSLNDGYTF. For the CDR3, the DNA is TGTGCCAGTTATGACAGCTTGAACGATGGCTACACCTTC. This chain uses TRBV6-1 with TRBJ1-2, with D possibly matching TRBD1 (5 bases). Deletions cut 9 bases from V and 6 bases from J, with 17 bases between. CDR3 length: 13 residues. Germline V gives CDR1 MNHNS, CDR2 SASEGT.

The V and J genes are TRBV11-2 and TRBJ1-2; D is unresolved. V gave up 5 bases and J gave up 3 bases, with 13 bases separating them. The CDR3 sequence is 14 residues long. The germline CDR1 and CDR2 sequences are SGHAT and FQNNGV. Here the CDR3 DNA reads TGTGCCAGCAGCCCCACGGACGGGGACTATGGCTACACCTTC. The encoded protein is CASSPTDGDYGYTF.

This clone was counted once. This chain joins TRBV27 and TRBJ1-4, with D possibly being TRBD1 (5 bases). The CDR3 is made up of 15 amino acids. The germline V and J ends were trimmed by 8 bases and 9 bases, with 22 bases remaining between them. The germline V gene encodes CDR1 MNHEY and CDR2 SMNVEV (reference sequence). CDR3 nucleotides: TGTGCCAGCCGACCCCAGAAGGGGTCCATACAAAAACTGTTTTTT. Amino acid sequence: CASRPQKGSIQKLFF.

This chain joins TRBV4-2 and TRBJ1-2, with D hard to call. Germline values: CDR1 LGHNA, CDR2 YNFKEQ. The CDR3 has 17 amino acids. Between the trimmed V and J ends, which lost 1 base and 2 bases, there was a span of 17 bases. The CDR3 loop reads CASSQVDLEVANYGYTF. CDR3 sequence (DNA): TGTGCCAGCAGCCAAGTGGATCTCGAGGTCGCGAACTATGGCTACACCTTC.

The CDR3 protein is CASSLGGAADTQYF. The CDR3 nucleotides are TGCGCCAGCAGTTTAGGCGGGGCCGCAGATACGCAGTATTTT. The chain employs TRBV5-1 and TRBJ2-3; weak D call: TRBD2 (6 bases). CDR1 is SGHRS and CDR2 is YFSETQ in the germline V gene. This CDR3 region has 14 residues. The V end lost 5 bases, the J end lost 4 bases, and 14 bases lay between the germline ends.

The CDR3 loop reads CASSTTDRRNEQYF. CDR3 DNA sequence: TGTGCCAGCAGTACCACAGACAGGAGGAACGAGCAGTACTTC. The chain carries TRBV6-6 and TRBJ2-7; perhaps TRBD1 as D (6 bases). CDR3 size: 14 residues. Germline V lookup: CDR1 MNHNY, CDR2 SVGAGI (reference sequence). The germline V and J ends were trimmed by 5 bases and 5 bases, with 16 bases remaining between them.

The chain combines TRBV9 with TRBJ2-3; 11 positions match TRBD2. The CDR3 spans 15 residues. Germline CDR1 reads SGDLS; CDR2 reads YYNGEE. J lost 5 bases, V lost 4 bases, and 6 bases had no gene match. In DNA, the CDR3 is TGTGCCAGCAGCCGTAGCGGGGGGGCCCAAGATACGCAGTATTTT. It is translated as CASSRSGGAQDTQYF.

This chain uses TRBV7-2 with TRBJ1-5; 7 nucleotides agree with TRBD1. Germline V gene data show CDR1 as SGHTA and CDR2 as FQGNSA. V was clipped by 5 bases and J by 5 bases; unmatched bases: 3. CDR3 length: 13 amino acids. CDR3 residues: CASSPQGDQPQHF. The CDR3 DNA is TGTGCCAGCAGCCCGCAGGGGGATCAGCCCCAGCATTTT.

This clone was found once. This sequence joins TRBV2 and TRBJ1-6, with D possibly TRBD1 on 6 matching bases. V gave up 4 bases and J gave up 14 bases, with 15 bases separating them. The length of the CDR3 is 13 residues. The V gene's germline CDR1 is SNHLY and CDR2 FYNNEI. CDR3 region: CASSGAEGETLHF. The CDR3 DNA reads TGTGCCAGCAGTGGCGCAGAGGGGGAAACCCTCCACTTT.

The V and J genes are TRBV30 and TRBJ2-3; 7 bases are shared with TRBD2. CDR1 and CDR2 (germline): GTSNPN, SVGIG (reference sequence). Trimming took 1 base from V and 2 from J; bases not matched to a gene: 6. The CDR3 sequence is 15 residues long. The CDR3 coding sequence is TGTGCCTGGAGTGCCGGGACTACAAACACAGATACGCAGTATTTT. Protein: CAWSAGTTNTDTQYF.

J is TRBJ2-5 and V is TRBV7-6; 7 bases are a match to TRBD1. In germline, CDR1 is SGHVS, CDR2 FNYEAQ. The CDR3 has 16 amino acids. The V segment lost 4 bases and the J segment 5 bases; nucleotides outside the gene matches: 13. The CDR3 reads CASSSRTGPGSETQYF. The CDR3 DNA sequence: TGTGCCAGCAGCTCCCGGACAGGTCCAGGTTCTGAGACCCAGTACTTC.

The V call is TRBV2, the J call TRBJ2-5; 9 positions match TRBD1. The V gene's germline CDR1 is SNHLY and CDR2 FYNNEI. V was clipped by 11 bases and J by 5 bases; unmatched bases: 15. The CDR3 is 15 amino acids. The CDR3: CAGSNDRGVGETQYF. CDR3 coding DNA: TGTGCCGGATCAAACGACAGGGGGGTAGGGGAGACCCAGTACTTC.

V gene TRBV6-5 combines with J gene TRBJ1-5; 9 bases agree with TRBD1. The CDR3 covers 15 residues. Unmatched junction bases numbered 11, after V lost 5 bases and J lost 9 bases. Germline V CDR1 and CDR2: MNHEY, SVGAGI. CDR3 region: CASSRTPGQGSPQHF. In nucleotides, the CDR3 is TGTGCCAGCAGTAGAACTCCGGGACAGGGATCGCCCCAGCATTTT.

This chain uses TRBV7-9 with TRBJ2-1; 12 bases fit TRBD2. Germline V lookup: CDR1 SEHNR, CDR2 FQNEAQ (reference sequence). The CDR3 runs to 15 residues. V was pared by 5 bases and J by 8 bases, with 7 bases of the junction left unmatched. The CDR3 spells CASSRVLAGGHEQFF. CDR3 coding DNA: TGTGCCAGCAGCAGAGTACTAGCGGGGGGACATGAGCAGTTCTTC. The whole variable domain, remainder taken from reference TRBV7-9 and TRBJ2-1, is DTGVSQNPRHKITKRGQNVTFRCDPISEHNRLYWYRQTLGQGPEFLTYFQNEAQLEKSRLLSDRFSAERPKGSFSTLEIQRTEQGDSAMYLCASSRVLAGGHEQFFGPGTRLTVL.

The chain employs TRBV4-1 and TRBJ2-7, with a possible D match to TRBD1 (6 bases). Trimming removed 4 bases from V and 2 bases from J, with 15 bases in between. The CDR3 sequence is 15 residues long. The germline CDR1 and CDR2 sequences are MGHRA and YSYEKL. The CDR3: CASSPDPGQPYEQYF. CDR3 DNA sequence: TGCGCCAGCAGCCCTGACCCTGGACAGCCCTACGAGCAGTACTTC.

The chain recombines TRBV30 with TRBJ1-4; no clear D gene. CDR1 and CDR2 (germline): GTSNPN, SVGIG (reference sequence). V gave up 0 bases and J gave up 6 bases, with 8 bases separating them. This CDR3 region has 13 residues. The CDR3 DNA sequence: TGTGCCTGGAGTGTAGCCCGTGATGAAAAACTGTTTTTT. Translating gives CAWSVARDEKLFF.

The V and J genes are TRBV18 and TRBJ1-3; D gene unclear. The CDR3 contains 14 residues. The V gene lost 5 bases and the J gene lost 1 base, with 9 bases spanning the gap. CDR1 and CDR2 from the germline V gene are KGHSH and LQKENI. CDR3 protein: CASSAAGSGNTIYF. The DNA for the CDR3 is TGTGCCAGCTCAGCCGCGGGTTCTGGAAACACCATATATTTT. Full variable domain (rest looked up from reference TRBV18 and TRBJ1-3): NAGVMQNPRHLVRRRGQEARLRCSPMKGHSHVYWYRQLPEEGLKFMVYLQKENIIDESGMPKERFSAEFPKEGPSILRIQQVVRGDSAAYFCASSAAGSGNTIYFGEGSWLTVV.

V and J are TRBV11-3 and TRBJ1-4; 7 nucleotides align to TRBD1. The CDR3 is 17 amino acids. The J segment lost 3 bases and the V segment lost 3 bases, leaving 10 bases of the junction unmatched. The germline V gene encodes CDR1 SGHNT and CDR2 YENEEA. CDR3 region: CASSFFRDSPSNEKLFF. The CDR3, as DNA: TGTGCCAGCAGCTTCTTCCGGGACAGCCCCTCTAATGAAAAACTGTTTTTT.

The chain's CDR3 is CAISGAASGGAAITDTQYF. The CDR3 coding sequence is TGTGCCATCAGTGGAGCGGCTAGCGGGGGGGCTGCGATTACAGATACGCAGTATTTT. The rearrangement uses TRBV10-3 and TRBJ2-3, with 12 bases aligning to TRBD2. CDR3 size: 19 residues. V shed 4 bases, J shed 3 bases, and the junction held 14 bases outside the gene matches. CDR1 and CDR2 from the germline V gene are ENHRY and SYGVKD.

This clone was found a few times. The CDR3 region has the DNA TGTGCCAGCTCAGACAGGGGGTTTAATGAAAAACTGTTTTTT. Amino acid sequence: CASSDRGFNEKLFF. V and J are TRBV18 and TRBJ1-4; 9 bases line up with TRBD1. The germline V gene encodes CDR1 KGHSH and CDR2 LQKENI. V lost 5 bases, J lost 4 bases, and 2 bases stayed unmatched. There are 14 residues in the CDR3. Full variable domain (outside the CDR3, taken from reference TRBV18 and TRBJ1-4): NAGVMQNPRHLVRRRGQEARLRCSPMKGHSHVYWYRQLPEEGLKFMVYLQKENIIDESGMPKERFSAEFPKEGPSILRIQQVVRGDSAAYFCASSDRGFNEKLFFGSGTQLSVL.

The rearrangement uses TRBV13 and TRBJ2-3; D not certain. The CDR3 is 15 residues long. The germline CDR1 and CDR2 sequences are PRHDT and FYEKMQ (reference sequence). The germline V and J ends were trimmed by 3 bases and 3 bases, with 13 bases remaining between them. The CDR3 loop is CASSLGSSTTDTQYF. As DNA, the CDR3 is TGTGCCAGCAGCTTGGGCTCCTCCACGACAGATACGCAGTATTTT.

The CDR3 region has the DNA TGTGCCATCAGTAGCGGGACGACACTGAGCAATCAGCCCCAGCATTTT. This codes for CAISSGTTLSNQPQHF. This sequence joins TRBV10-3 and TRBJ1-5, with D maybe TRBD1 (5 bases). From germline, CDR1 is ENHRY and CDR2 SYGVKD. The CDR3 is 16 amino acids. The V end lost 5 bases, the J end lost 1 base, and 15 bases lay between the germline ends.